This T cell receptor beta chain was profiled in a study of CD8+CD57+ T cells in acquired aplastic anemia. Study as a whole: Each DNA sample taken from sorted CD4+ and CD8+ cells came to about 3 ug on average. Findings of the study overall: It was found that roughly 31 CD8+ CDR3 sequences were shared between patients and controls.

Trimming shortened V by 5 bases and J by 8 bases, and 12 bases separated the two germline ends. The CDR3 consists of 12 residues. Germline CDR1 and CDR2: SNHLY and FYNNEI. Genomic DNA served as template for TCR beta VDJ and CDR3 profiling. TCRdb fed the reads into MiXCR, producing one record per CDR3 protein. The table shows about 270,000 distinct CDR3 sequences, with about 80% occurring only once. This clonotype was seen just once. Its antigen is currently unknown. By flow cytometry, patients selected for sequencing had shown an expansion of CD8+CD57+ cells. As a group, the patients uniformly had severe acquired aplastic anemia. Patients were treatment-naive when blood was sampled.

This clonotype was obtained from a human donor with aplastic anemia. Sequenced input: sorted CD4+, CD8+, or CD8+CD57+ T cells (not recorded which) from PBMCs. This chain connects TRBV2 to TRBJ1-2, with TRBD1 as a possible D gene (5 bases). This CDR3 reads CASSQTEGGYTF. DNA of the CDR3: TGTGCCAGCAGTCAGACCGAGGGGGGCTACACCTTC.